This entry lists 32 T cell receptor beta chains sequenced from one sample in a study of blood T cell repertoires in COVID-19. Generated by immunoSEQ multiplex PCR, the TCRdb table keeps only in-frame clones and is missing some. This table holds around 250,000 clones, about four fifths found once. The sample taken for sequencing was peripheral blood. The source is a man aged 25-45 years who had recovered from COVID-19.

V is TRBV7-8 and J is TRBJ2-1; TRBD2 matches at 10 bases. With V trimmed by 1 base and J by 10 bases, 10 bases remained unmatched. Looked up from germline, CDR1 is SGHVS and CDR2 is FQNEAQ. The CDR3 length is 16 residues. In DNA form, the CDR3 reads TGTGCCAGCAGCTTAGATCGATTAGCGGGGGGATTCGAGCAGTTCTTC. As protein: CASSLDRLAGGFEQFF.

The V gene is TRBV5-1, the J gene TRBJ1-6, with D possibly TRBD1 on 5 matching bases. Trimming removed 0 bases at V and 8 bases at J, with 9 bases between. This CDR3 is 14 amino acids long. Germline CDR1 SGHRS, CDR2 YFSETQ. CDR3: CASSLADRYSPLHF. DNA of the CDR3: TGCGCCAGCAGCTTGGCCGACAGATATTCACCCCTCCACTTT.

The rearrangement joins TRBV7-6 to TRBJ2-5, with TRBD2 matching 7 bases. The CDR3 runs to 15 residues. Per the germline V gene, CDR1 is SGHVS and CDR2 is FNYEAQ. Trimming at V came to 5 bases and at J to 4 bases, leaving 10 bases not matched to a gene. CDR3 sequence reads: CASSTGGGMVETQYF. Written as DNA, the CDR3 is TGTGCCAGCAGCACCGGCGGGGGTATGGTAGAGACCCAGTACTTC.

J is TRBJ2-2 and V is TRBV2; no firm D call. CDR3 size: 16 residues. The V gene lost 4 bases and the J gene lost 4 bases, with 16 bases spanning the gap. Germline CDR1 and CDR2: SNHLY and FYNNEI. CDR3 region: CASSVTATPSTGELFF. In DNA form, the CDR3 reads TGTGCCAGCAGTGTGACTGCAACCCCGAGCACCGGGGAGCTGTTTTTT.

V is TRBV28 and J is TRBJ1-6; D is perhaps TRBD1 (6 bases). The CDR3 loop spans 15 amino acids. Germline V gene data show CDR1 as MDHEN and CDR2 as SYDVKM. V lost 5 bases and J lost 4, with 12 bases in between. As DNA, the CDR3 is TGTGCCAGCAGTGTCCTTGGACAGTATAATTCACCCCTCCACTTT. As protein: CASSVLGQYNSPLHF. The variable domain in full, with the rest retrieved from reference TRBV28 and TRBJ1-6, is DVKVTQSSRYLVKRTGEKVFLECVQDMDHENMFWYRQDPGLGLRLIYFSYDVKMKEKGDIPEGYSVSREKKERFSLILESASTNQTSMYLCASSVLGQYNSPLHFGNGTRLTVT.

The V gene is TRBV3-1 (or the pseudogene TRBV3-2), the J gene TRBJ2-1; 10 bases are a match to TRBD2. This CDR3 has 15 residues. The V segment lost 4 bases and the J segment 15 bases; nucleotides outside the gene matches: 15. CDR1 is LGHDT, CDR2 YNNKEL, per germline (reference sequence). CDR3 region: CASSPRRSSGGKVFF. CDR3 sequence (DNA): TGTGCCAGCAGCCCCCGGCGGAGTAGCGGGGGGAAGGTGTTCTTC.

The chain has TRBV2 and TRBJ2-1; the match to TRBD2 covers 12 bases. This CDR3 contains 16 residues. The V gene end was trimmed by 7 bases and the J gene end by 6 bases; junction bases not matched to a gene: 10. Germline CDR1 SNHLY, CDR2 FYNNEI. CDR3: CASTPIGLAGPNEQFF. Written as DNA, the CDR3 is TGTGCCAGCACCCCCATAGGACTAGCGGGGCCCAATGAGCAGTTCTTC.

The CDR3 nucleotides read TGTGCCAGCAAAGGGGATTCCTACGAGCAGTACGTC. It is translated as CASKGDSYEQYV. V and J are TRBV2 and TRBJ2-7, with D perhaps TRBD1 (5 bases). The V and J ends lost 7 bases and 1 base respectively, with 8 bases between them. This CDR3 has 12 amino acids. Germline V gene data show CDR1 as SNHLY and CDR2 as FYNNEI.

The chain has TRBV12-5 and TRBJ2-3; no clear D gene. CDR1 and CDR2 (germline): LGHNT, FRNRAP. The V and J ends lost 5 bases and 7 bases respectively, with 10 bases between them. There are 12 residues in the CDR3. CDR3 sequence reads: CASGPVRNTQYF. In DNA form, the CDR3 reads TGTGCTAGTGGTCCTGTCAGGAATACGCAGTATTTT.

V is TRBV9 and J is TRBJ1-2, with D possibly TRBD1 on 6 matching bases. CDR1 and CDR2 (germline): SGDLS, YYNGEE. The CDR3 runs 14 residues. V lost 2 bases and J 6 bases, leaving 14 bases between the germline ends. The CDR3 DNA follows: TGTGCCAGCAGCGTCCGGGGGGCGGCGGATGGCTACACCTTC. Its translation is CASSVRGAADGYTF.

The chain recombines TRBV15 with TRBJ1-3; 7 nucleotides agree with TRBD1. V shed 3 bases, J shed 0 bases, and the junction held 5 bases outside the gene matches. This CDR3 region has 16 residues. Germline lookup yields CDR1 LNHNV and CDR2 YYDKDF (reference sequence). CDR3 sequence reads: CATSSKTGSSGNTIYF. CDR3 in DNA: TGTGCCACCAGCAGTAAGACAGGGAGCTCTGGAAACACCATATATTTT.

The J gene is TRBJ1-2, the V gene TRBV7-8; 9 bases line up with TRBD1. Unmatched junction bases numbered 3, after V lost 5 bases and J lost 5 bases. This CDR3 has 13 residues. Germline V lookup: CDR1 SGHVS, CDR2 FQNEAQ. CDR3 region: CASSQTGGYGYTF. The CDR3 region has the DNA TGTGCCAGCAGCCAGACAGGGGGGTATGGCTACACCTTC.

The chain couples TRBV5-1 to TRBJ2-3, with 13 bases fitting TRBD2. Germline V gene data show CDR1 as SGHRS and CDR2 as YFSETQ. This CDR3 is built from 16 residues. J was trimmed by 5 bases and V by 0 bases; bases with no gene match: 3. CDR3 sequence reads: CASSLGGTSGKDTQYF. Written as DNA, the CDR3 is TGCGCCAGCAGCTTGGGGGGGACTAGCGGGAAAGATACGCAGTATTTT.

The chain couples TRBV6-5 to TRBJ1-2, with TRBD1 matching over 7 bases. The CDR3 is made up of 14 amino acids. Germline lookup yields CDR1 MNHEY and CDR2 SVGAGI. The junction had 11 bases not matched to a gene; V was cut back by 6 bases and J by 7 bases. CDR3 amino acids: CASSRRQGGPGYTF. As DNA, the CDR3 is TGTGCCAGCAGCCGCCGACAGGGCGGCCCTGGCTACACCTTC.

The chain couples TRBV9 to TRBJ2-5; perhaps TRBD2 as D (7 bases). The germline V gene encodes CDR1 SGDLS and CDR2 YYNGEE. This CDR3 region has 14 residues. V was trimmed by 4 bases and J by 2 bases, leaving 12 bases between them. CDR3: CASSFRGAQETQYF. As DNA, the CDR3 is TGTGCCAGCAGCTTTCGGGGGGCGCAAGAGACCCAGTACTTC.

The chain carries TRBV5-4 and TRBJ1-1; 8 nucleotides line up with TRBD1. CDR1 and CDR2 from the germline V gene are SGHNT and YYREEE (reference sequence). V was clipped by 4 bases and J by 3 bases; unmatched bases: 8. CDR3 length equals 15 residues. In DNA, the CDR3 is TGTGCCAGCAGCCAAAGGACAGGGCTGGACACTGAAGCTTTCTTT. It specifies CASSQRTGLDTEAFF. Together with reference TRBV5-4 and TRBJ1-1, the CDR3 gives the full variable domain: ETGVTQSPTHLIKTRGQQVTLRCSSQSGHNTVSWYQQALGQGPQFIFQYYREEENGRGNFPPRFSGLQFPNYSSELNVNALELDDSALYLCASSQRTGLDTEAFFGQGTRLTVV.

CDR3 DNA sequence: TGTGCCAGCAGTGAAGATAGCTCTGGGGCCAACGTCCTGACTTTC. Its translation: CASSEDSSGANVLTF. The genes are TRBV6-1 and TRBJ2-6; D gene ambiguous. The CDR3 totals 15 residues. Germline CDR1 reads MNHNS; CDR2 reads SASEGT. The ends were cut back, 1 base at V and 0 bases at J, with 4 bases in the middle.

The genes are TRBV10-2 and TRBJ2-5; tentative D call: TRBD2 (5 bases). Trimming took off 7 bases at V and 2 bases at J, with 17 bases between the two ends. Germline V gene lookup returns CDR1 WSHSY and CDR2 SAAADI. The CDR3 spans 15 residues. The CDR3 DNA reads TGCGCCAGCACGTCGGGTCGGGGAACTCAAGAGACCCAGTACTTC. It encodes CASTSGRGTQETQYF.

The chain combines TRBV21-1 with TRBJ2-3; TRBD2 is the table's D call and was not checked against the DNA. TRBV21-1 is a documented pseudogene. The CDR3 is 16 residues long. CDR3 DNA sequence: TGTGCCAGCAGCAGGTGGCTAGCGGGGAGAGGTGATACGCAGTATTTT. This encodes CASSRWLAGRGDTQYF.

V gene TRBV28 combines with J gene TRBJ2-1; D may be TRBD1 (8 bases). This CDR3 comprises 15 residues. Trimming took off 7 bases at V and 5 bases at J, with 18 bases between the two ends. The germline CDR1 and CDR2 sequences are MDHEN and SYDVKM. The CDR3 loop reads CASTWGGQVNNEQFF. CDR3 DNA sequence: TGTGCCAGCACCTGGGGGGGACAGGTTAACAATGAGCAGTTCTTC.

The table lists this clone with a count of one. The CDR3 protein is CATSDFTGGADTQYF. The DNA for the CDR3 is TGTGCCACCAGTGATTTTACAGGGGGGGCAGATACGCAGTATTTT. V usage is TRBV24-1 and J usage is TRBJ2-3; a weak D match, TRBD1 (8 bases). The CDR3 covers 15 residues. Germline loops: CDR1 KGHDR, CDR2 SFDVKD. The germline V and J ends were trimmed by 1 base and 4 bases, with 11 bases remaining between them.

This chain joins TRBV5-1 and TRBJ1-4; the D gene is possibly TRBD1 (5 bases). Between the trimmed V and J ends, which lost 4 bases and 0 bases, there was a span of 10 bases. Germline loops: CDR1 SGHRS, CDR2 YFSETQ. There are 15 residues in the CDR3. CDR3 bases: TGCGCCAGCAGCGCAACAGGTGCAACTAATGAAAAACTGTTTTTT. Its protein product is CASSATGATNEKLFF.

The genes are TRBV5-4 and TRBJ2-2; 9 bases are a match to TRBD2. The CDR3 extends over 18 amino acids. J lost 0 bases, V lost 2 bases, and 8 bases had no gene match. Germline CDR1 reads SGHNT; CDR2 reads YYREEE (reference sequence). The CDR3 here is CASSFGSGGPTNTGELFF. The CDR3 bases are TGTGCCAGCAGCTTTGGTAGCGGGGGCCCTACGAACACCGGGGAGCTGTTTTTT.

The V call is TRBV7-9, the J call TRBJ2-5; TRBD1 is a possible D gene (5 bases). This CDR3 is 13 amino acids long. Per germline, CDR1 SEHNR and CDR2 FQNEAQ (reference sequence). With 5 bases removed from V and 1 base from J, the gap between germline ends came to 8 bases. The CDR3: CASSDSSQETQYF. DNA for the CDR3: TGTGCCAGCAGCGACAGTTCCCAAGAGACCCAGTACTTC.

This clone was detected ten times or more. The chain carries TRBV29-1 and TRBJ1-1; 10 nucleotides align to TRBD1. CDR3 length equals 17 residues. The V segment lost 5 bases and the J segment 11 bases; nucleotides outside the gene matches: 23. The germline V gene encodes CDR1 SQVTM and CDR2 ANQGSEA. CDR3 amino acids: CSVRGSETGGDLLAAFF. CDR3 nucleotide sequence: TGCAGCGTTCGTGGAAGTGAGACAGGGGGCGACTTATTGGCGGCTTTCTTT.

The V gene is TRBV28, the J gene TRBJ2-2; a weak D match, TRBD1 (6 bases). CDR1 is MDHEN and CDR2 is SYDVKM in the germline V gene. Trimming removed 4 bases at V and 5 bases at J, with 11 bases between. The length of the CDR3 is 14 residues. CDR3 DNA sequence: TGTGCCAGCAGTTCAGGGGTGGGGACCGGGGAGCTGTTTTTT. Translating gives CASSSGVGTGELFF.

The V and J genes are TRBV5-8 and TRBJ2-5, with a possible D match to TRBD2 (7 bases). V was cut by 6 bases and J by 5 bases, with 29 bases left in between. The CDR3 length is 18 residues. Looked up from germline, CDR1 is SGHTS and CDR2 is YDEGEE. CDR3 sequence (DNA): TGTGCCAGCACCGAAACCCCTTCCTGGGGGGGCGGCGAGGAGACCCAGTACTTC. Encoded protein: CASTETPSWGGGEETQYF.

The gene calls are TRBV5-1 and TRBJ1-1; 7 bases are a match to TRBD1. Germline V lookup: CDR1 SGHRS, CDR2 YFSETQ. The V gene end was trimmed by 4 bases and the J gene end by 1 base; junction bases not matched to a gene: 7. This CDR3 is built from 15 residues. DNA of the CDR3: TGCGCCAGCAGCCTACCGGGACAGAAGAACACTGAAGCTTTCTTT. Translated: CASSLPGQKNTEAFF.

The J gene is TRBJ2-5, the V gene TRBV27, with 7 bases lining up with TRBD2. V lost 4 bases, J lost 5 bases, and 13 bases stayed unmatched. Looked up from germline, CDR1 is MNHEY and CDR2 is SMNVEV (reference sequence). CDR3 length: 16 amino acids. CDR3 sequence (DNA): TGTGCCAGCAGTTCCCCGTCCAGCCCCGGGGGGGAGACCCAGTACTTC. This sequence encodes CASSSPSSPGGETQYF.

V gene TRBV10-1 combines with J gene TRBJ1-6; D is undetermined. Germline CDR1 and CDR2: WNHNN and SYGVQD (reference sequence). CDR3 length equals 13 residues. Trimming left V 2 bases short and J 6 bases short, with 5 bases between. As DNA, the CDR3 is TGCGCCAGCAGTGAGACGAGTAATTCACCCCTCCACTTT. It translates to CASSETSNSPLHF.

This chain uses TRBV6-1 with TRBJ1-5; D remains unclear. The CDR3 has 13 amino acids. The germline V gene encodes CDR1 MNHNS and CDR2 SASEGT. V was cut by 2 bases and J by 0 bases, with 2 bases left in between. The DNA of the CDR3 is TGTGCCAGCAGTGAACTTAGCAATCAGCCCCAGCATTTT. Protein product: CASSELSNQPQHF.

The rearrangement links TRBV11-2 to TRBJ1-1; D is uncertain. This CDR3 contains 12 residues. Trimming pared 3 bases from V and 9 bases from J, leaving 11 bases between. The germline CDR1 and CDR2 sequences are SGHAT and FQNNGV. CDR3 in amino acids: CASSFQASQAFF. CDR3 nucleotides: TGTGCCAGCAGCTTCCAGGCTTCCCAAGCTTTCTTT.